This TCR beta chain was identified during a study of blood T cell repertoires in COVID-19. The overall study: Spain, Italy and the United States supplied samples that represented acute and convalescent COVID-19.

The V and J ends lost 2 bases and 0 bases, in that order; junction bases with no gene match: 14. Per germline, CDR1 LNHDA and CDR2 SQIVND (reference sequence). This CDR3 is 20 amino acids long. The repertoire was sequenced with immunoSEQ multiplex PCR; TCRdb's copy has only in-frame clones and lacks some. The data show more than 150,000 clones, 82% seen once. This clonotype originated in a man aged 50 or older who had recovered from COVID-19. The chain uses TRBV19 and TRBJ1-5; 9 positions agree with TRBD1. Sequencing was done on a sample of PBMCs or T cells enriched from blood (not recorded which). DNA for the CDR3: TGTGCCAGTAGTATACTTCGGGGACAGGGACACAATTATAGCAATCAGCCCCAGCATTTT. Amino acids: CASSILRGQGHNYSNQPQHF.